This is a list of T cell receptor beta chains from one sample in a study of blood T cell repertoires in COVID-19. TCRdb's copy holds only in-frame clones and misses some; the assay was immunoSEQ multiplex PCR. There are roughly 160,000 clones in the sample; about 85% occur only once, and 0.85% to 1.2% lies in the top ten. The sequencing input was peripheral blood. The receptor set was obtained from a man in his forties with acute or convalescent COVID-19. The CDR3 runs from the conserved cysteine through the conserved F or W. The order of the fields is V gene, J gene, clone size, D gene, CDR3 DNA, CDR3 protein. The D gene is left open where the match is weak. Where a row states a size, it is once, few, many or the class of an expanded clone; other rows omit it.

>TRBV7-9|TRBJ2-1|.|.
TGTGCCAGCAGCGGAGTGGGGGGCTCCTACAATGAGCAGTTCTTC
CASSGVGGSYNEQFF
>TRBV30|TRBJ2-7|.|TRBD1
TGTGCCTGGAGGAAAGGACAGGGCTACGAGCAGTACTTC
CAWRKGQGYEQYF
>TRBV5-1|TRBJ1-1|.|.
TGCGCCAGCAAGGGGGAAACTGAAGCTTTCTTT
CASKGETEAFF
>TRBV12-3/TRBV12-4|TRBJ1-2|.|.
TGTGCCAGCAGTGTACAGGCTAACTATGGCTACACCTTC
CASSVQANYGYTF
>TRBV13|TRBJ2-4|.|TRBD2
TGTGCCAGCAGACGTAGCGGGGGGCTAAACATTCAGTACTTC
CASRRSGGLNIQYF
>TRBV19|TRBJ2-3|.|TRBD2
TGTGCCAGTACGAGCCTAGCGGGGGGGCCGACAGATACGCAGTATTTT
CASTSLAGGPTDTQYF
>TRBV2|TRBJ2-1|few|TRBD2
TGTGCCAGCACCTTTATAGCGGGGGGGCCGGGCAATGAGCAGTTCTTC
CASTFIAGGPGNEQFF
>TRBV10-3|TRBJ1-2|.|TRBD1
TGTGCCATCACCCAGGGGACAGGGGGCGCCTATGGCTACACCTTC
CAITQGTGGAYGYTF
>TRBV2|TRBJ1-2|.|TRBD1
TGTGCCAGCAGTGAAACTCCGGGACAGGGGACTTCTCCTACATTC
CASSETPGQGTSPTF
>TRBV7-2|TRBJ2-7|once|TRBD2
TGTGCCAGCAGCTCGAGCGGGGGGCCTTACGAGCAGTACTTC
CASSSSGGPYEQYF
>TRBV11-2|TRBJ1-2|.|TRBD1
TGTGCCAGCACCGTAGACAGGGGCCTTTATGGCTACACCTTC
CASTVDRGLYGYTF
>TRBV7-9|TRBJ2-7|.|.
TGTGCCAGCAGCGCCGACAGAAACGAGCAGTACTTC
CASSADRNEQYF
>TRBV9|TRBJ2-3|.|TRBD2
TGTGCCAGCAGCGCTGGGGGCGGGGGGCCAGCAGATACGCAGTATTTT
CASSAGGGGPADTQYF
>TRBV3-1/TRBV3-2|TRBJ2-5|.|TRBD2
TGTGCCAGCAGCCGCCTAGCGGGGGGCCAAGAGACCCAGTACTTC
CASSRLAGGQETQYF
>TRBV27|TRBJ1-6|.|.
TGTGCCAGCAGCCGGTTCTATAATTCACCCCTCCACTTT
CASSRFYNSPLHF
>TRBV9|TRBJ2-2|.|TRBD1
TGTGCCAGCAGGCAGGGGGCTTATGACACCGGGGAGCTGTTTTTT
CASRQGAYDTGELFF
>TRBV15|TRBJ2-3|.|.
TGTGCCACCAGCAAGGACAGTCAATACACTAGCACAGATACGCAGTATTTT
CATSKDSQYTSTDTQYF
>TRBV6-1|TRBJ2-2|.|.
TGTGCCAGCAGTGAAAATTGGTTAGCGAACACCGGGGAGCTGTTTTTT
CASSENWLANTGELFF
>TRBV27|TRBJ1-4|.|.
TGTGCCAGCAGTTCCAGACAGAATAATGAAAAACTGTTTTTT
CASSSRQNNEKLFF
>TRBV19|TRBJ2-2|few|.
TGTGCCAGTAGTATAACGCCTATCTTCACCGGGGAGCTGTTTTTT
CASSITPIFTGELFF
>TRBV24-1|TRBJ2-7|.|.
TGTGCCACCGGGGACACCTACTCCTACGAGCAGTACTTC
CATGDTYSYEQYF
>TRBV7-9|TRBJ2-7|.|TRBD1
TGTGCCAGCAGCTCGTCAGGGGGCGACGAGCAGTACTTC
CASSSSGGDEQYF
>TRBV20-1|TRBJ2-7|.|.
TGCAGTGCTAGTAAGGGGATACTCTACGAGCAGTACTTC
CSASKGILYEQYF
>TRBV20-1|TRBJ1-4|.|.
TGCAGTGCTAGTCCCGGGACAACTAATGAAAAACTGTTTTTT
CSASPGTTNEKLFF
>TRBV5-1|TRBJ2-1|.|TRBD1
TGCGCCAGCAGCTTGGTTCCGGACAGGTCCTACAATGAGCAGTTCTTC
CASSLVPDRSYNEQFF
>TRBV6-5|TRBJ2-7|.|TRBD2
TGTGCCAGCAGCAACGGGGGGGTCGGTGCGGGCGAGCAGTACTTC
CASSNGGVGAGEQYF
>TRBV4-1|TRBJ2-3|.|.
TGCGCCAGCAGCCAAGATCGGACAAATACGCAGTATTTT
CASSQDRTNTQYF
>TRBV7-6|TRBJ1-1|.|.
TGTGCCAGCAGCGTTCGTGGGGGAGGGGAGAACACTGAAGCTTTCTTT
CASSVRGGGENTEAFF
>TRBV10-3|TRBJ2-1|.|.
TGTGCCATCAGTGAAAATCGGGGGAACTACAATGAGCAGTTCTTC
CAISENRGNYNEQFF
>TRBV18|TRBJ1-1|.|TRBD1
TGTGCCAGCTCACTCGGGACAGTGAACACTGAAGCTTTCTTT
CASSLGTVNTEAFF
>TRBV19|TRBJ1-4|.|.
TGTGCCAGTAGTATAGGGCAGGGGACTGAAAAACTGTTTTTT
CASSIGQGTEKLFF
>TRBV6-5|TRBJ1-3|.|.
TGTGCCAGCAGCAGGGTGGAATCTGGAAACACCATATATTTT
CASSRVESGNTIYF
>TRBV5-1|TRBJ1-1|.|TRBD1
TGCGCCAGCAGCGGAGGGACAGGGGTTGGCACTGAAGCTTTCTTT
CASSGGTGVGTEAFF
>TRBV19|TRBJ1-5|.|.
TGTGCCAGTAGTCTCTCGCGACAGGTGTACAATCAGCCCCAGCATTTT
CASSLSRQVYNQPQHF
>TRBV2|TRBJ2-1|.|.
TGTGCCAGCAGTGGGCCAGGGAAAAATGAGCAGTTCTTC
CASSGPGKNEQFF
>TRBV7-9|TRBJ2-7|.|TRBD1
TGTGCCAGCGGGGACAGCGACTACGAGCAGTACTTC
CASGDSDYEQYF
>TRBV19|TRBJ1-6|.|TRBD1
TGTGCCAGTAGTGCCACCGGGACAGGGGGTTCACCCCTCCACTTT
CASSATGTGGSPLHF
>TRBV11-2|TRBJ2-7|.|.
TGTGCCAGCAGCTTAGACGGGGCGGGGTTTTACGAGCAGTACTTC
CASSLDGAGFYEQYF
>TRBV5-5|TRBJ2-3|.|.
TGTGCCAGCAGCTTGGGTTATATTAGGGAGACAGATACGCAGTATTTT
CASSLGYIRETDTQYF
>TRBV7-3|TRBJ1-2|.|TRBD1
TGTGCCAGCAGTATGACAGGGGTGGACGGCTACACCTTC
CASSMTGVDGYTF
>TRBV4-3|TRBJ1-1|.|TRBD1
TGCGCCAGCAGCCAAGTGACAGGGAATTTTGTCACTGAAGCTTTCTTT
CASSQVTGNFVTEAFF
>TRBV11-2|TRBJ1-1|.|.
TGTGCCAGCAGCTTTGCAGGATTGAACACTGAAGCTTTCTTT
CASSFAGLNTEAFF
>TRBV28|TRBJ2-5|.|.
TGTGCCAGCAGCTGGAGGGGGACCCAGTACTTC
CASSWRGTQYF
>TRBV4-2|TRBJ2-7|.|TRBD2
TGTGCCAGCAGCCAAGACGGCGGGACTATGGGCTCCTACGAGCAGTACTTC
CASSQDGGTMGSYEQYF
>TRBV27|TRBJ1-2|few|TRBD1
TGTGCCAGCTCAAGCAGGCAGGGGGCCATCTATGGCTACACCTTC
CASSSRQGAIYGYTF
>TRBV9|TRBJ1-3|once|TRBD1
TGTGCCAGCAGCGTAGAAGGGACAGGGATCTCTGGAAACACCATATATTTT
CASSVEGTGISGNTIYF
>TRBV18|TRBJ2-5|.|TRBD2
TGTGCCAGCTCACGGCTAGCGGGGGAAGAGACCCAGTACTTC
CASSRLAGEETQYF
>TRBV7-2|TRBJ2-5|.|TRBD1
TGTGCCAGCAGCTCAGGGGGGACCCAGTACTTC
CASSSGGTQYF
>TRBV11-2|TRBJ2-3|few|TRBD1
TGTGCCAGCAGCCCCTCGGGACAGGGATTCACAGATACGCAGTATTTT
CASSPSGQGFTDTQYF
>TRBV2|TRBJ1-6|.|.
TGTGCCAGCACGAGGAATTCACCCCTCCACTTT
CASTRNSPLHF
>TRBV7-2|TRBJ1-5|.|.
TGTGCCAGCAGCTTAGGGGGCAGGAGCAATCAGCCCCAGCATTTT
CASSLGGRSNQPQHF
>TRBV7-2|TRBJ2-7|.|.
TGTGCCAGCAGCTCCTACTACGAGCAGTACTTC
CASSSYYEQYF
>TRBV28|TRBJ1-1|.|TRBD1
TGTGCCAGCAGTTTATTGGCCGGACAGGGGGCCACTGAAGCTTTCTTT
CASSLLAGQGATEAFF
>TRBV5-1|TRBJ2-1|once|TRBD2
TGCGCCAGCAGCCTAGCGGGGGGGCACTATGAGCAGTTCTTC
CASSLAGGHYEQFF
>TRBV4-3|TRBJ2-1|.|TRBD2
TGCGCCAGCAGCCAGGGAGCGGGGGGCAATTACAATGAGCAGTTCTTC
CASSQGAGGNYNEQFF